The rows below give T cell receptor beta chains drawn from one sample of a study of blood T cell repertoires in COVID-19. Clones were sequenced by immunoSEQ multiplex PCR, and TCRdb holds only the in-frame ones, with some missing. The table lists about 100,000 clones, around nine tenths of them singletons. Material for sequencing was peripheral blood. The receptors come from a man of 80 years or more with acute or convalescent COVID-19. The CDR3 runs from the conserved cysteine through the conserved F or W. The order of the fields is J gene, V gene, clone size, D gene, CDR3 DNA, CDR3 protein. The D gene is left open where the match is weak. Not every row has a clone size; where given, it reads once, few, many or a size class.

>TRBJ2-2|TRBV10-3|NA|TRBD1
TGTGCCATCAGGACAGGGCCCTCGAACACCGGGGAGCTGTTTTTT
CAIRTGPSNTGELFF
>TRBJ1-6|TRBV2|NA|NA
TGTGCCAGCAGTGAAGATGGTAGGAGGGGTTCACCCCTCCACTTT
CASSEDGRRGSPLHF
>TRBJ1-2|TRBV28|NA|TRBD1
TGTGCCAGCACAGTGGGGACAGGAGCTAACTATGGCTACACCTTC
CASTVGTGANYGYTF
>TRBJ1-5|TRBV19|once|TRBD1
TGTGCCAGTAGCCCGACAGGGGGGAGCAATCAGCCCCAGCATTTT
CASSPTGGSNQPQHF
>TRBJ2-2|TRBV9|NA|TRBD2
TGTGCCAGCAGCGTAGGGCTAGCGGGAGGAATCGCGAACACCGGGGAGCTGTTTTTT
CASSVGLAGGIANTGELFF
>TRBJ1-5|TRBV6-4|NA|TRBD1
TGTGCCAGCACCCCCGGAGGGGACAGGACTTACTCCGGGGGGCCCCAGCATTTT
CASTPGGDRTYSGGPQHF
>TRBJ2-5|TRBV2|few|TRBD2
TGTGCCAGCAGTCCAATAGCGGGAGAGGAGACCCAGTACTTC
CASSPIAGEETQYF
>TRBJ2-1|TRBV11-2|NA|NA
TGTGCCAGCAGCCCCACTGGGCCCTACAATGAGCAGTTCTTC
CASSPTGPYNEQFF
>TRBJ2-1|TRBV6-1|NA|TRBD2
TGTGCCAGCAGTGAACAGGTAGCGGGCGGCGGCTCCTACAATGAGCAGTTCTTC
CASSEQVAGGGSYNEQFF
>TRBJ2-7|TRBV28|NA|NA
TGTGCCATCCAAGGGGGATGGGGCTCCTACGAGCAGTACTTC
CAIQGGWGSYEQYF
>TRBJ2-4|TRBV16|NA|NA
TGTGCCAGCAGCCTTACCGGGGCCAAAAACATTCAGTACTTC
CASSLTGAKNIQYF
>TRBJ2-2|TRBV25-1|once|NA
TGTGCCAGCAGTGATTTGGACTCTAACACCGGGGAGCTGTTTTTT
CASSDLDSNTGELFF
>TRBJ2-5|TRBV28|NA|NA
TGTGCCAGCAGTTTGACACAGCAAGAGACCCAGTACTTC
CASSLTQQETQYF
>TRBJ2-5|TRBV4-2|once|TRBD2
TGTGCCAGCAGCCAATCACGGGGGGGGCGGAGTGAGACCCAGTACTTC
CASSQSRGGRSETQYF
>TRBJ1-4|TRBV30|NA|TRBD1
TGTGCCTGGAGTGCAGGGACAGGCGGTAATGAAAAACTGTTTTTT
CAWSAGTGGNEKLFF
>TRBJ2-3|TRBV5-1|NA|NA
TGCGCCAGCAGCTTGACCAGCGGGACATATTCGGCCACAGATACGCAGTATTTT
CASSLTSGTYSATDTQYF
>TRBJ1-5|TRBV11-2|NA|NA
TGTGCCAGCAGCTTAAGGCGGGATCAGCCCCAGCATTTT
CASSLRRDQPQHF
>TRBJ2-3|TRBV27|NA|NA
TGTGCCAGCAGTTTGTCGGGGGGCGCGAATACGCAGTATTTT
CASSLSGGANTQYF
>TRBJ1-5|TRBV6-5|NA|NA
TGTGCCAGCAGTTACTCTCGGGGAGGTCAGCCCCAGCATTTT
CASSYSRGGQPQHF
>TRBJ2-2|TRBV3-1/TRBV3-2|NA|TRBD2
TGTGCCAGCAGCAAGACGGGACTAGCGAACACCGGGGAGCTGTTTTTT
CASSKTGLANTGELFF
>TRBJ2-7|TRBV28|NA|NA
TGTGCCAGCAGTTCCCCCCGGGATAGTCCCAGATACGTAGTCGATCCCTACGAGCAGTACTTC
CASSSPRDSPRYVVDPYEQYF
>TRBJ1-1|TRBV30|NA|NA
TGTGCCTGGACAGGGGCTTGGGGTACTGAAGCTTTCTTT
CAWTGAWGTEAFF
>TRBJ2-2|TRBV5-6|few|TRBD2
TGTGCCAGCAGCTACTTGACTAGCGGATTTAACACCGGGGAGCTGTTTTTT
CASSYLTSGFNTGELFF
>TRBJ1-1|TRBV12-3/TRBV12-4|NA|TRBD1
TGTGCCAGCAGTGAACAGGGGAACCCTGAAGCTTTCTTT
CASSEQGNPEAFF
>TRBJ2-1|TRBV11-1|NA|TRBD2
TGTGCCAGCACACTAGCGGGAGGGTACAATGAGCAGTTCTTC
CASTLAGGYNEQFF
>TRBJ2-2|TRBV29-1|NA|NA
TGCAGCGTTGTGTCGGCAGGGGCCGCCGGGGAGCTGTTTTTT
CSVVSAGAAGELFF
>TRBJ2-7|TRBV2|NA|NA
TGTGCCAGCAGTGTAAGGGGCCTCCAGTTCGAGCAGTACTTC
CASSVRGLQFEQYF
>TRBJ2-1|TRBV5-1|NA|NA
TGCGCCAGCAGCTTGGCCGGGGTGAGCTCCTACAATGAGCAGTTCTTC
CASSLAGVSSYNEQFF
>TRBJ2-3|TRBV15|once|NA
TGTGCCACCAGCAGAGGTATAGAAAGCACAGATACGCAGTATTTT
CATSRGIESTDTQYF
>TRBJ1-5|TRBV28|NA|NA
TGTGCCAGCAGATCCGGGAGTCAGCCCCAGCATTTT
CASRSGSQPQHF
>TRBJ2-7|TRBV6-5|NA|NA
TGTGCCAGCAGGGGGACTTTGCGCTCCTACGAGCAGTACTTC
CASRGTLRSYEQYF
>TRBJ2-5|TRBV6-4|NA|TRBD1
TGTGCCAGCAGCCCGACAGGGGCGTTCGGGGAGACCCAGTACTTC
CASSPTGAFGETQYF
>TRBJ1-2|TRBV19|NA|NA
TGTGCCACCCTCGAGGGTCGCTACACCTTC
CATLEGRYTF
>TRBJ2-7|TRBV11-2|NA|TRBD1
TGTGCCAGCAGCGTAAACCGGGACAGATCCTACGAGCAGTACTTC
CASSVNRDRSYEQYF
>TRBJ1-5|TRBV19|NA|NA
TGTGCCAGTAGTATGCCAGGACAAGTCAATCAGCCCCAGCATTTT
CASSMPGQVNQPQHF
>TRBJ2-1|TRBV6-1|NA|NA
TGTGCCAGCAGTGAAGCAGGAGGGGTCCATGAGCAGTTCTTC
CASSEAGGVHEQFF
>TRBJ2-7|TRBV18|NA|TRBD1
TGTGCCAGCTCACCTACATTACCCGGGACAGGGGTAGACGAGCAGTACTTC
CASSPTLPGTGVDEQYF
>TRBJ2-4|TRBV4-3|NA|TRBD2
TGCGCCAGCAGCCAAGAATCGAGAACTAGCGGACGGAAGTACTTC
CASSQESRTSGRKYF
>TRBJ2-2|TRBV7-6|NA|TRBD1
TGTGCCAGCAGCTTAGGTCAGGGGGACACCGGGGAGCTGTTTTTT
CASSLGQGDTGELFF
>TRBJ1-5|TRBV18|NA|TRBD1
TGTGCCAGCGGGGGTACAGGGGAGGATCAGCCCCAGCATTTT
CASGGTGEDQPQHF
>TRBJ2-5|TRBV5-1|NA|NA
TGCGCCAGCAGCTTGGCCGGAGGAGCGGAGACCCAGTACTTC
CASSLAGGAETQYF
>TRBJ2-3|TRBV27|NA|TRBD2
TGTGCCAGCAGTTTATCGGGACTACTAGTTACGCAGTATTTT
CASSLSGLLVTQYF
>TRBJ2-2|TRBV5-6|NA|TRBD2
TGTGCCAGCAGCAGACTCGGGACTAGCGGGATAGACACCGGGGAGCTGTTTTTT
CASSRLGTSGIDTGELFF
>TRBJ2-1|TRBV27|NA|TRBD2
TGTGCCAGCAGTTCTAGCGGGAGCTTAGGTTCCTACAATGAGCAGTTCTTC
CASSSSGSLGSYNEQFF
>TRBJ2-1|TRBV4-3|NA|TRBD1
TGCGCCAGCAGGCAAGTGGGACAGACATGCAATGAGCAGTTCTTC
CASRQVGQTCNEQFF
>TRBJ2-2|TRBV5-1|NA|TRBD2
TGCGCCAGCAGCTTACAAGCGGGAGTTTCCGGGGAGCTGTTTTTT
CASSLQAGVSGELFF
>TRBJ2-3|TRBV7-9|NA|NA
TGTGCCAGCAGCACCCGACAGCCCACAGATACGCAGTATTTT
CASSTRQPTDTQYF
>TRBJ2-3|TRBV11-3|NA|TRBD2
TGTGCCAGCAGCTTAGATGCGGGAGGTGGTGATACGCAGTATTTT
CASSLDAGGGDTQYF
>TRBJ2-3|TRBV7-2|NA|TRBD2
TGTGCCAGCACCCTCGGACTAGCGGGAGGAATAGATACGCAGTATTTT
CASTLGLAGGIDTQYF
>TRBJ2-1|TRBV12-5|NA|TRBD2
TGTGCTAGTGGTGAGACTAGCGGGAGCCATGAGCAGTTCTTC
CASGETSGSHEQFF
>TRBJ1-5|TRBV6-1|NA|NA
TGTGCCAGCAGTGAATTTGGGACATCGGTTAATCAGCCCCAGCATTTT
CASSEFGTSVNQPQHF
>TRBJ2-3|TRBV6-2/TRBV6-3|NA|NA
TGTGCCAGCAGTTACCCCCCCCAGGCTCATACGCAGTATTTT
CASSYPPQAHTQYF
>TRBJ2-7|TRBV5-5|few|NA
TGTGCCAGCAGCTTCCCGGGAGCCTACGAGCAGTACTTC
CASSFPGAYEQYF